This T cell receptor (beta chain) was documented in a study of OX40 agonist ivuxolimab in advanced cancers. The germline CDR1 and CDR2 sequences are SGHAT and FQNNGV. Trimming pared 1 base from V and 3 bases from J, leaving 8 bases between. CDR3 length: 14 amino acids. Assay used: immunoSEQ multiplex PCR; TCRdb lists only in-frame clones, some missing. The sample includes 55,000 to 65,000 clones, around 84% seen only once; the top ten take over 3.5%. Sample: CD4+ or CD8+ T cells sorted from blood, taken in a trial of the OX40 agonist ivuxolimab. The chain couples TRBV11-2 to TRBJ2-3, with no clear D. This TCR came from an adult with an advanced solid tumor such as melanoma, head and neck, liver or kidney cancer. The CDR3 DNA reads as TGTGCCAGCAGCTTAGCCCTGGGAACAGATACGCAGTATTTT. Translated, it gives CASSLALGTDTQYF.